In this sample, the clone carrying this T cell receptor beta chain turned up a few times. TCRdb's copy holds only in-frame clones and misses some; the assay was immunoSEQ multiplex PCR. The sample shows about 300,000 clones, around 84% of them seen only once. The sample originates from a study of blood T cell repertoires in COVID-19. V lost 3 bases to trimming and J lost 10 bases; unmatched junction nucleotides: 4. The CDR3 loop spans 13 amino acids. The V gene's germline CDR1 is SGHAT and CDR2 FQNNGV. The source of this sequence is a man aged 25-45 years who had recovered from COVID-19. Sequencing input: PBMCs or T cells enriched from blood (not recorded which). V usage is TRBV11-2 and J usage is TRBJ2-1, with TRBD2 matching over 9 bases. This chain's CDR3 is CASSLGGLAEQFF. In DNA, the CDR3 is TGTGCCAGCAGCTTGGGGGGACTAGCCGAGCAGTTCTTC.